These T cell receptor beta chains were read from a single sample in a study of blood T cell repertoires in COVID-19. Clones were read by immunoSEQ multiplex PCR, and TCRdb kept only the in-frame ones, dropping some. The profile shows some 270,000 clones, about 80% of them singletons. The material sequenced was PBMCs or T cells enriched from blood (not recorded which). All receptors derive from a man aged 45-65 years who had recovered from COVID-19. The CDR3 runs from the conserved cysteine through the conserved F or W.

J: TRBJ1-4
V: TRBV2
CDR3: CASSEGDRLSEKLFF

J: TRBJ1-3
V: TRBV9
CDR3: CASSGQGSGNTIYF

J: TRBJ1-3
V: TRBV3-1/TRBV3-2
CDR3: CASSPSTAGGNTIYF

J: TRBJ1-1
V: TRBV6-2/TRBV6-3
CDR3: CASSSQGGFTEAFF

J: TRBJ2-3
V: TRBV12-5
CDR3: CASGLVSGDTQYF

J: TRBJ2-3
V: TRBV9
CDR3: CASSRTSGNGVSTDTQYF

J: TRBJ1-4
V: TRBV29-1
CDR3: CSVLTGTGGEKLFF

J: TRBJ1-6
V: TRBV7-2
CDR3: CASSSAGSPMYNSPLHF

J: TRBJ1-5
V: TRBV12-2
CDR3: CASRLGNGGGSNQPQHF

J: TRBJ2-7
V: TRBV6-5
CDR3: CASSYSWAGGVEQYF

J: TRBJ1-4
V: TRBV30
CDR3: CAWSVGTVFNEKLFF

J: TRBJ2-3
V: TRBV9
CDR3: CASSLLGLADTDTQYF

J: TRBJ1-2
V: TRBV19
CDR3: CASSPDRGRTYGYTF

J: TRBJ2-7
V: TRBV7-2
CDR3: CASSLASGSNYEQYF

J: TRBJ1-1
V: TRBV7-3
CDR3: CASSLSGNTEAFF

J: TRBJ2-7
V: TRBV18
CDR3: CASSPGTAREYF

J: TRBJ1-2
V: TRBV18
CDR3: CASSPGTGVDYGYTF

J: TRBJ1-4
V: TRBV10-3
CDR3: CAARPTDAVEKLFF

J: TRBJ2-5
V: TRBV30
CDR3: CAWSVRGPGGTQYF

J: TRBJ2-7
V: TRBV6-4
CDR3: CASSGSESYEQYF

J: TRBJ1-2
V: TRBV5-5
CDR3: CASSLWGRGYTF

J: TRBJ1-1
V: TRBV16
CDR3: CASTSLGPEYIGKNTEAFF

J: TRBJ2-1
V: TRBV25-1
CDR3: CASSEYRGIGNEQFF

J: TRBJ1-2
V: TRBV21-1
CDR3: CASSKQLTGSSPNGYTF

J: TRBJ1-1
V: TRBV7-2
CDR3: CASSPGGGGEAFF

J: TRBJ1-1
V: TRBV10-2
CDR3: CASSELPRGNTEAFF

J: TRBJ2-7
V: TRBV6-5
CDR3: CASSYSRQGGYEQYF

J: TRBJ1-5
V: TRBV6-6
CDR3: CASSPLLIQGMGQPQHF

J: TRBJ2-7
V: TRBV19
CDR3: CASTSGQDYEQYF

J: TRBJ2-5
V: TRBV9
CDR3: CASSVAWGGQETQYF

J: TRBJ2-5
V: TRBV12-5
CDR3: CASGPPRTGQETQYF

J: TRBJ1-3
V: TRBV5-1
CDR3: CASSPPEQASGNTIYF

J: TRBJ1-5
V: TRBV6-1
CDR3: CASSEPGDQPQHF

J: TRBJ1-2
V: TRBV7-6
CDR3: CASSYSIEDGANYGYTF